Following are 3 T cell receptor beta chains from one sample sequenced in a study of OX40 agonist ivuxolimab in advanced cancers. The protocol was immunoSEQ multiplex PCR, while the TCRdb copy is restricted to in-frame clones and leaves out a portion. This sample yields tens of thousands of clones, of which 65% to 90% are seen a single time; roughly 16% belongs to the top ten. This specimen was CD4+ or CD8+ T cells sorted from blood, taken in a trial of the OX40 agonist ivuxolimab. The receptor set was obtained from an adult with an advanced solid tumor such as melanoma, head and neck, liver or kidney cancer.

This chain uses TRBV5-5 with TRBJ2-1; D ambiguous. The V end was cut by 0 bases, the J end by 8 bases, with 0 bases between. Germline V gene lookup returns CDR1 SGHKS and CDR2 YYEKEE (reference sequence). The CDR3 length is 10 residues. CDR3: CASSLDEQFF. CDR3 DNA sequence: TGTGCCAGCAGCTTGGATGAGCAGTTCTTC.

CDR3 bases: TGTGCCATCCCCGGAGGGGGGCCCACTGAAGCTTTCTTT. This translates into CAIPGGGPTEAFF. The V and J genes are TRBV6-1 and TRBJ1-1; D is perhaps TRBD1 (6 bases). Germline CDR1 MNHNS, CDR2 SASEGT. V lost 10 bases and J lost 4, with 16 bases in between. The CDR3 length is 13 residues.

This rearrangement joins TRBV27 to TRBJ1-2; D uncertain. Germline lookup yields CDR1 MNHEY and CDR2 SMNVEV (reference sequence). The CDR3 consists of 14 residues. V was trimmed by 3 bases and J by 2 bases, leaving 10 bases between them. For the CDR3, the DNA is TGTGCCAGCAGTTTTAGGCAGACAAACTATGGCTACACCTTC. Translation: CASSFRQTNYGYTF.